Shown below are 30 T cell receptor beta chains from a single sample sequenced in a study of Graves' ophthalmopathy and Graves' hyperthyroidism. The sequenced template was RNA, covering the TCR beta CDR3 region. HTBI-primed RT-PCR formed the first round, and a multiplex PCR formed the second. Each CDR3 protein gets one entry after TCRdb re-called the multiplex PCR reads with MiXCR. The data hold about 590,000 distinct CDR3 sequences, with under 45% observed a single time. Sample: peripheral blood or thyroid tissue (not recorded which). Receptors were obtained from an adult man with Graves' hyperthyroidism.

This clonotype has only a few counts. The genes are TRBV4-1 and TRBJ1-1; 10 nucleotides align to TRBD1. From germline, CDR1 is MGHRA and CDR2 YSYEKL. The V segment lost 0 bases and the J segment 3 bases; nucleotides outside the gene matches: 10. The CDR3 spans 18 residues. CDR3 sequence: CASSQDRRDRGDDTEAFF. The CDR3 nucleotides are TGCGCCAGCAGCCAAGATCGGAGGGACAGGGGCGATGACACTGAAGCTTTCTTT.

The CDR3 sequence: CASSVIRGLVYYGYTF. In DNA form, the CDR3 reads TGTGCCAGCAGCGTTATCCGGGGGCTCGTCTACTATGGCTACACCTTC. The genes are TRBV16 and TRBJ1-2; a possible D gene is TRBD1 (6 bases). Germline loops: CDR1 KGHSY, CDR2 FQNENV. Trimming took 5 bases from V and 3 from J, leaving 19 bases between them. CDR3 length: 16 residues.

In this sample, this clonotype turned up many times. V usage is TRBV20-1 and J usage is TRBJ2-5, with 10 bases that match TRBD2. The CDR3 has 15 residues. Germline loops: CDR1 DFQATT, CDR2 SNEGSKA (reference sequence). The V segment lost 5 bases and the J segment 3 bases; nucleotides outside the gene matches: 9. The CDR3 DNA reads TGCAGTGCTCAAAACATTCTAGCGGGAGAAGAGACCCAGTACTTC. Encoded protein: CSAQNILAGEETQYF.

This clonotype was found many times. The chain joins TRBV7-2 to TRBJ1-3; a weak D match, TRBD1 (5 bases). Germline lookup yields CDR1 SGHTA and CDR2 FQGNSA. Trimming shortened V by 1 base and J by 0 bases, and 7 bases separated the two germline ends. This CDR3 is built from 15 residues. The CDR3 region is CASSLEGSSGNTIYF. The DNA for the CDR3 is TGTGCCAGCAGCTTAGAGGGGAGCTCTGGAAACACCATATATTTT. Drawing the rest from reference TRBV7-2 and TRBJ1-3, the complete variable domain is GAGVSQSPSNKVTEKGKDVELRCDPISGHTALYWYRQSLGQGLEFLIYFQGNSAPDKSGLPSDRFSAERTGGSVSTLTIQRTQQEDSAVYLCASSLEGSSGNTIYFGEGSWLTVV.

The sample holds one count of this clonotype. The V and J genes are TRBV20-1 and TRBJ2-1; TRBD2 is a possible D gene (7 bases). V lost 1 base, J lost 8 bases, and 15 bases lay in between. The CDR3 runs 14 residues. CDR1 is DFQATT, CDR2 SNEGSKA, per germline (reference sequence). Here the CDR3 reads CSARAGWGGHEQFF. CDR3 nucleotide sequence: TGCAGTGCTAGAGCTGGGTGGGGGGGCCATGAGCAGTTCTTC.

V gene TRBV7-3 combines with J gene TRBJ2-7; tentative D call: TRBD1 (5 bases). Germline values: CDR1 SGHTA, CDR2 FQGTGA. With 1 base removed from V and 6 bases from J, the gap between germline ends came to 13 bases. The CDR3 sequence is 14 residues long. The CDR3 bases are TGTGCCAGCAGCTTAAACCCTCCAGGGTCCGAGCAGTACTTC. It specifies CASSLNPPGSEQYF. The entire variable domain, with the rest obtained from reference TRBV7-3 and TRBJ2-7, is as follows: GAGVSQTPSNKVTEKGKYVELRCDPISGHTALYWYRQSLGQGPEFLIYFQGTGAADDSGLPNDRFFAVRPEGSVSTLKIQRTERGDSAVYLCASSLNPPGSEQYFGPGTRLTVT.

This clonotype was seen at least ten times. This chain uses TRBV7-8 with TRBJ1-5; D is possibly TRBD1 (5 bases). Germline CDR1 SGHVS, CDR2 FQNEAQ. With 3 bases removed from V and 1 base from J, the gap between germline ends came to 10 bases. The CDR3 covers 15 residues. The CDR3 reads CASSFGAQSNQPQHF. DNA for the CDR3: TGTGCCAGCAGCTTTGGGGCACAGAGCAATCAGCCCCAGCATTTT. Full variable domain (missing parts from reference TRBV7-8 and TRBJ1-5): GAGVSQSPRYKVAKRGQDVALRCDPISGHVSLFWYQQALGQGPEFLTYFQNEAQLDKSGLPSDRFFAERPEGSVSTLKIQRTQQEDSAVYLCASSFGAQSNQPQHFGDGTRLSIL.

The chain recombines TRBV10-3 with TRBJ1-1; the D gene is possibly TRBD1 (5 bases). Germline CDR1 is ENHRY and CDR2 is SYGVKD. Trimming left V 10 bases short and J 7 bases short, with 19 bases between. CDR3 length: 13 amino acids. CDR3 loop: CASSRAGRDEAFF. DNA for the CDR3: TGTGCCAGCAGCAGGGCAGGGCGTGATGAAGCTTTCTTT.

This clonotype was found a few times. This chain links TRBV7-3 with TRBJ1-6, with D possibly being TRBD1 (5 bases). Germline CDR1 and CDR2: SGHTA and FQGTGA. The CDR3 extends over 14 amino acids. Trimming took off 3 bases at V and 8 bases at J, with 11 bases between the two ends. CDR3 nucleotides: TGTGCCAGCAGCTTTGAGGGAGGGGATTCACCCCTCCACTTT. Its translation: CASSFEGGDSPLHF.

The table lists this clonotype with many counts. V and J are TRBV12-3 or TRBV12-4 and TRBJ1-6; 8 bases are shared with TRBD1. The CDR3 spans 12 residues. V was pared by 6 bases and J by 10 bases, with 2 bases of the junction left unmatched. CDR3 sequence (DNA): TGTGCCAGCAGCACAGGGGGATCACCCCTCCACTTT. As protein: CASSTGGSPLHF.

The CDR3 sequence is CATSDPRGLSNQPQHF. DNA for the CDR3: TGTGCCACCAGTGATCCCAGGGGGCTTAGCAATCAGCCCCAGCATTTT. V usage is TRBV24-1 and J usage is TRBJ1-5; 8 nucleotides align to TRBD1. Germline trimming cut 3 bases from V and 0 bases from J; bases unmatched to any gene: 3. The CDR3 has 16 residues. In germline, CDR1 is KGHDR, CDR2 SFDVKD.

Regarding this clonotype: A clone one base away is much larger, so this may be a read error. Here the CDR3 reads CASSPSLEASTEAFF. The CDR3 nucleotides are TGTGCCAGCAGTCCCTCGTTGGAGGCCTCCACTGAAGCTTTCTTT. The gene calls are TRBV12-3 or TRBV12-4 and TRBJ1-1; D is unresolved. Trimming removed 5 bases at V and 4 bases at J, with 17 bases between. This CDR3 region has 15 residues.

This clonotype was recorded many times. The chain uses TRBV29-1 and TRBJ1-2; perhaps TRBD1 as D (5 bases). This CDR3 comprises 14 residues. Trimming cost V 0 bases and J 8 bases, with 16 bases left between them. The V gene's germline CDR1 is SQVTM and CDR2 ANQGSEA. The CDR3 loop reads CSVEDKGRGDGYTF. The CDR3 region has the DNA TGCAGCGTTGAAGACAAGGGACGGGGAGACGGCTACACCTTC.

The gene calls are TRBV12-3 or TRBV12-4 and TRBJ1-5; D remains ambiguous. The CDR3 has 14 residues. V dropped 7 bases and J dropped 0 bases, with 10 bases sitting between them. As DNA, the CDR3 is TGTGCCAGCAATGGACCTTATAGCAATCAGCCCCAGCATTTT. Its protein product is CASNGPYSNQPQHF.

This chain connects TRBV29-1 to TRBJ1-3, with no clear D. Deletions cut 4 bases from V and 7 bases from J, with 8 bases between. Germline assignment: CDR1 SQVTM and CDR2 ANQGSEA. The CDR3 is 11 residues long. Written as DNA, the CDR3 is TGCAGCGTTGGGGTAGTGAACACCATATATTTT. Its protein product is CSVGVVNTIYF.

On this clonotype itself: Since a much larger clone is just one base distant, this may be a read error. The genes are TRBV7-9 and TRBJ2-7, with 8 bases matching TRBD1. V shed 9 bases and J 2 bases; nucleotides not matched to a gene: 21. Germline CDR1 is SEHNR and CDR2 is FQNEAQ (reference sequence). This CDR3 is 18 amino acids long. The CDR3 DNA follows: TGTGCCAGTGGTATAGATGGGCATTATGAGGACAGGGCCTACGAGCAGTACTTC. This translates into CASGIDGHYEDRAYEQYF.

This clonotype was seen repeatedly, ten times or more. The chain recombines TRBV27 with TRBJ1-1; TRBD1 might be the D (6 bases). There are 13 residues in the CDR3. Germline CDR1 is MNHEY and CDR2 is SMNVEV (reference sequence). Trimming pared 5 bases from V and 1 base from J, leaving 8 bases between. The DNA of the CDR3 is TGTGCCAGCAGTACGACAGGGAACACTGAAGCTTTCTTT. Protein product: CASSTTGNTEAFF.

V is TRBV9 and J is TRBJ2-3; possible D gene TRBD2, 5 bases. CDR3 size: 16 residues. The ends were cut back, 4 bases at V and 4 bases at J, with 19 bases in the middle. Looked up from germline, CDR1 is SGDLS and CDR2 is YYNGEE. CDR3 amino acids: CASSLGSGMSSDTQYF. CDR3 bases: TGTGCCAGCAGCCTAGGGAGTGGGATGTCATCAGATACGCAGTATTTT.

This chain links TRBV5-6 with TRBJ2-2; D might be TRBD1 or TRBD2, each matching 7 bases. Germline V gene data show CDR1 as SGHDT and CDR2 as YYEEEE. CDR3 length: 16 residues. Trimming shortened V by 4 bases and J by 1 base, and 14 bases separated the two germline ends. The DNA for the CDR3 is TGTGCCAGCAGCCGGGGGGACAGCTGGAACACCGGGGAGCTGTTTTTT. Translated: CASSRGDSWNTGELFF.

J is TRBJ2-7 and V is TRBV6-5, with 7 bases aligning to TRBD1. Looked up from germline, CDR1 is MNHEY and CDR2 is SVGAGI. The CDR3 has 14 residues. The trim removed 7 bases at V and 5 bases at J, leaving 11 bases unmatched. CDR3 sequence reads: CASTRGGEVHEQYF. The CDR3 DNA is TGTGCCAGCACCCGAGGGGGCGAGGTCCACGAGCAGTACTTC.

This clonotype was observed at least ten times. The chain combines TRBV20-1 with TRBJ2-5, with 8 bases identical to TRBD1. Trimming removed 5 bases from V and 7 bases from J; junction bases left unmatched: 12. Germline CDR1 reads DFQATT; CDR2 reads SNEGSKA (reference sequence). The CDR3 totals 14 residues. CDR3 in amino acids: CSARRQGPAGTQYF. Written as DNA, the CDR3 is TGCAGTGCTCGAAGACAGGGGCCAGCGGGGACCCAGTACTTC.

The CDR3 protein is CASSSGGRTDGQFF. The CDR3 DNA reads TGTGCCAGCAGTTCCGGCGGGAGGACCGATGGGCAGTTCTTC. The chain joins TRBV25-1 to TRBJ2-7; 8 bases line up with TRBD2. TRBJ2-1 matches the DNA end more closely, so the J call is doubtful. Germline V gene lookup returns CDR1 MGHDK and CDR2 SYGVNS. This CDR3 has 14 amino acids.

The rearrangement uses TRBV7-9 and TRBJ2-5; TRBD2 matches at 12 bases. The assigned J gene may be wrong: the sequence end matches TRBJ2-1 better. From germline, CDR1 is SEHNR and CDR2 FQNEAQ (reference sequence). The CDR3 is 15 residues long. For the CDR3, the DNA is TGTGCCAGCAGCCAAGAGACTAGCGGGGGACGTGAGCAGTTCTTC. This sequence encodes CASSQETSGGREQFF.

This clonotype has more than one count but fewer than ten. This chain joins TRBV7-9 and TRBJ1-2; D call uncertain. Trimming removed 5 bases from V and 4 bases from J, with 11 bases in between. The CDR3 covers 13 residues. Per the germline V gene, CDR1 is SEHNR and CDR2 is FQNEAQ (reference sequence). CDR3 coding DNA: TGTGCCAGCAGCCCGGGTCGAAGCTATGGCTACACCTTC. Amino acid sequence: CASSPGRSYGYTF.

This clonotype was picked up many times. V is TRBV20-1 and J is TRBJ2-5; TRBD2 aligns across 11 bases. The CDR3 consists of 14 residues. Germline loops: CDR1 DFQATT, CDR2 SNEGSKA (reference sequence). J was trimmed by 5 bases and V by 5 bases; bases with no gene match: 7. The CDR3 DNA sequence: TGCAGTGCTGGTACTAGCGGGAGAGGCGAGACCCAGTACTTC. Encoded protein: CSAGTSGRGETQYF.

About this clonotype itself: This clone may be a read error of a much larger clone one base away. This sequence joins TRBV5-1 and TRBJ1-5, with D perhaps TRBD1 (6 bases). This CDR3 region has 16 residues. CDR1 SGHRS and CDR2 YFSETQ come from the germline V gene. In nucleotides, the CDR3 is TGCGCCAGCAGCCTGGGCATTGGTGGGGGCAATCGGCCCCAGCATTTT. The encoded protein is CASSLGIGGGNRPQHF.

CDR3 in amino acids: CASSAGDRGGYGYTF. CDR3 sequence (DNA): TGTGCCAGCAGCGCAGGAGACAGGGGGGGCTATGGCTACACCTTC. The rearrangement links TRBV9 to TRBJ1-2; TRBD1 aligns across 9 bases. With 3 bases clipped from V and 4 bases from J, the junction kept 7 bases outside the gene matches. The CDR3 has 15 residues. The germline V gene encodes CDR1 SGDLS and CDR2 YYNGEE. The variable domain in full, with the rest retrieved from reference TRBV9 and TRBJ1-2, is DSGVTQTPKHLITATGQRVTLRCSPRSGDLSVYWYQQSLDQGLQFLIQYYNGEERAKGNILERFSAQQFPDLHSELNLSSLELGDSALYFCASSAGDRGGYGYTFGSGTRLTVV.

CDR3 sequence reads: CASSLVGENEQFF. In nucleotides, the CDR3 is TGTGCCAGCAGCTTGGTAGGCGAAAATGAGCAGTTCTTC. The chain has TRBV5-8 and TRBJ2-7, with no clear D. The assigned J gene may be wrong: the sequence end matches TRBJ2-1 better. This CDR3 comprises 13 residues. Germline CDR1 and CDR2: SGHTS and YDEGEE.

The V call is TRBV25-1, the J call TRBJ2-7, with 10 positions matching TRBD1. The CDR3 extends over 17 amino acids. Germline V gene sequence: CDR1 MGHDK, CDR2 SYGVNS. The V gene end was trimmed by 4 bases and the J gene end by 4 bases; junction bases not matched to a gene: 13. CDR3 amino acids: CASSANPGQGFTYEQYF. Here the CDR3 DNA reads TGTGCCAGCAGTGCCAATCCGGGACAGGGGTTTACATACGAGCAGTACTTC.

This clonotype has ten or more counts. This chain uses TRBV7-2 with TRBJ2-7, with TRBD2 matching over 13 bases. The V segment lost 5 bases and the J segment 0 bases; nucleotides outside the gene matches: 4. CDR3 size: 16 residues. In germline, CDR1 is SGHTA, CDR2 FQGNSA. CDR3 amino acids: CASSLRLAGGSYEQYF. In DNA form, the CDR3 reads TGTGCCAGCAGCCTAAGACTAGCGGGAGGCTCCTACGAGCAGTACTTC.